This T cell receptor (beta chain) was identified during a study of blood T cell repertoires in COVID-19. Study-wide background: COVID-19 samples, acute and convalescent, were from the United States, Italy and Spain. T cells, B-cell-depleted T cells, or PBMCs supplied cDNA or gDNA.

The CDR3 extends over 15 amino acids. With 6 bases removed from V and 0 bases from J, the gap between germline ends came to 9 bases. The germline gives CDR1 MDHEN, CDR2 SYDVKM. Per the original data handling: Reference gene primer amplification yielded estimated nucleated cell counts. Produced via immunoSEQ multiplex PCR; TCRdb's table is partial and in-frame only. D and trimming were read from the DNA, whereas the V and J calls and clone size are those reported in that table. The repertoire holds about 140,000 clones, with 80% to 85% as singletons. The TCR sequence derives from a human donor in a cohort sampled during active COVID-19. The rearrangement joins TRBV28 to TRBJ2-6; the D gene is possibly TRBD2 (5 bases). Material: peripheral blood. The DNA for the CDR3 is TGTGCCAGCAGCCTCCGGGGCTCTGGGGCCAACGTCCTGACTTTC. It specifies CASSLRGSGANVLTF.